The entry below gives a single T cell receptor beta chain sequence along with its context. No antigen is known for it. PCR was performed using 60 Vbeta and 13 Jbeta primers. Sequencing used immunoSEQ multiplex PCR; TCRdb keeps in-frame clones, though not all of them. Of 100,000 to 150,000 clones detected, 80% appear once; the ten largest clones hold roughly 5.7%. Donors had nominal health at sampling but likely had unrecorded immune exposures. This sample stems from a study of cytomegalovirus exposure and HLA in healthy donors. The study's findings and limits: In a later analysis, a missense DCLRE1C variant was linked to TCR beta V- and J-gene trimming. The study carried out a later analysis of TCR beta sequences. It associated under 20,000 of them with specific HLA alleles at a false discovery rate of 0.05. A later analysis found TCR association rates differed by HLA locus, highest for DRB1 and lowest for HLA-C.

Germline lookup yields CDR1 MDHEN and CDR2 SYDVKM. The ends were cut back, 3 bases at V and 1 base at J, with 9 bases in the middle. The CDR3 consists of 14 residues. This rearrangement joins TRBV28 to TRBJ1-1; no reliable D call. The source of this sequence is a man aged 25 to 45 in good health and CMV-seronegative. Sequencing was carried out using PBMCs. The CDR3 loop is CASSLARENTEAFF. CDR3 DNA sequence: TGTGCCAGCAGTTTGGCACGGGAGAACACTGAAGCTTTCTTT.